These 9 T cell receptor beta chains originate from one sample sequenced in a study of blood T cell repertoires in COVID-19. Profiled with immunoSEQ multiplex PCR; TCRdb holds only in-frame clones, not every one. The sample consists of around 320,000 clones, approximately 88% of them appearing once. Sequencing was performed on peripheral blood. These receptor sequences come from a woman in her twenties or thirties who had recovered from COVID-19.

J is TRBJ2-4 and V is TRBV19, with 8 nucleotides matching TRBD2. The CDR3 contains 14 residues. V lost 7 bases and J lost 7; bases outside the gene matches: 9. Germline V gene data show CDR1 as LNHDA and CDR2 as SQIVND (reference sequence). CDR3 coding DNA: TGTGCCAGTAATCGGGGGGGCGGATTGAACATTCAGTACTTC. Residues: CASNRGGGLNIQYF.

V and J are TRBV5-1 and TRBJ2-3; D not resolved. Germline-derived CDR1 and CDR2 are SGHRS and YFSETQ. The CDR3 contains 15 residues. The germline V and J ends were trimmed by 2 bases and 2 bases, with 12 bases remaining between them. In DNA form, the CDR3 reads TGCGCCAGCAGCTTCCAAGATGCTAACACAGATACGCAGTATTTT. Translation gives CASSFQDANTDTQYF.

The gene calls are TRBV5-1 and TRBJ2-3; a weak D match, TRBD2 (7 bases). Deletions cut 4 bases from V and 0 bases from J, with 15 bases between. The CDR3 length is 16 residues. CDR1 and CDR2 (germline): SGHRS, YFSETQ. The CDR3 region has the DNA TGCGCCAGCAGCCGAGGGGGGGCGACTAGCACAGATACGCAGTATTTT. It translates to CASSRGGATSTDTQYF.

This clone was seen a single time. The chain has TRBV6-5 and TRBJ2-7; TRBD1 aligns across 10 bases. The germline gives CDR1 MNHEY, CDR2 SVGAGI. The V and J ends lost 7 bases and 7 bases, in that order; junction bases with no gene match: 10. The CDR3 consists of 14 residues. The CDR3: CASTLLDRGGEQYF. DNA of the CDR3: TGTGCCAGCACCCTTTTGGACAGGGGGGGAGAGCAGTACTTC.

The V call is TRBV7-9, the J call TRBJ2-1, with 8 bases identical to TRBD1. Germline assignment: CDR1 SEHNR and CDR2 FQNEAQ (reference sequence). V lost 4 bases to trimming and J lost 0 bases; unmatched junction nucleotides: 5. The CDR3 totals 16 residues. In DNA, the CDR3 is TGTGCCAGCAGCTCCAGGACAGGGAGCTCCTACAATGAGCAGTTCTTC. Its protein is CASSSRTGSSYNEQFF. Together with reference TRBV7-9 and TRBJ2-1, the CDR3 gives the full variable domain: DTGVSQNPRHKITKRGQNVTFRCDPISEHNRLYWYRQTLGQGPEFLTYFQNEAQLEKSRLLSDRFSAERPKGSFSTLEIQRTEQGDSAMYLCASSSRTGSSYNEQFFGPGTRLTVL.

This chain uses TRBV7-2 with TRBJ2-7; D gene unclear. CDR1 SGHTA and CDR2 FQGNSA come from the germline V gene. The V end was cut by 3 bases, the J end by 2 bases, with 11 bases between. This CDR3 region has 14 residues. The CDR3, as DNA: TGTGCCAGCAGCTTTTCCTCACAGACCTACGAGCAGTACTTC. Translating gives CASSFSSQTYEQYF.

The rearrangement joins TRBV19 to TRBJ1-2; TRBD1 agrees at 7 bases. Germline CDR1 reads LNHDA; CDR2 reads SQIVND (reference sequence). V lost 5 bases and J lost 8; bases outside the gene matches: 8. The CDR3 length is 13 residues. The CDR3: CASSSQGYGGYTF. In DNA, the CDR3 is TGTGCCAGTAGTTCACAGGGGTACGGCGGCTACACCTTC.

The V gene is TRBV5-4, the J gene TRBJ2-7, with 7 bases that match TRBD1. The junction had 0 bases not matched to a gene; V was cut back by 1 base and J by 2 bases. This CDR3 has 13 residues. Germline loops: CDR1 SGHNT, CDR2 YYREEE (reference sequence). CDR3 sequence: CASSLTGAYEQYF. DNA of the CDR3: TGTGCCAGCAGCTTGACAGGGGCCTACGAGCAGTACTTC.

To note about this clone: The identical CDR3 is also encoded by other nucleotide sequences in the sample. The CDR3 region is CASSLGLAAYEQYF. As DNA, the CDR3 is TGTGCCAGCAGCTTAGGTCTGGCAGCCTACGAGCAGTACTTC. This rearrangement joins TRBV7-9 to TRBJ2-7; D gene unclear. Per germline, CDR1 SEHNR and CDR2 FQNEAQ (reference sequence). Trimming cost V 1 base and J 2 bases, with 9 bases left between them. The CDR3 has 14 amino acids.